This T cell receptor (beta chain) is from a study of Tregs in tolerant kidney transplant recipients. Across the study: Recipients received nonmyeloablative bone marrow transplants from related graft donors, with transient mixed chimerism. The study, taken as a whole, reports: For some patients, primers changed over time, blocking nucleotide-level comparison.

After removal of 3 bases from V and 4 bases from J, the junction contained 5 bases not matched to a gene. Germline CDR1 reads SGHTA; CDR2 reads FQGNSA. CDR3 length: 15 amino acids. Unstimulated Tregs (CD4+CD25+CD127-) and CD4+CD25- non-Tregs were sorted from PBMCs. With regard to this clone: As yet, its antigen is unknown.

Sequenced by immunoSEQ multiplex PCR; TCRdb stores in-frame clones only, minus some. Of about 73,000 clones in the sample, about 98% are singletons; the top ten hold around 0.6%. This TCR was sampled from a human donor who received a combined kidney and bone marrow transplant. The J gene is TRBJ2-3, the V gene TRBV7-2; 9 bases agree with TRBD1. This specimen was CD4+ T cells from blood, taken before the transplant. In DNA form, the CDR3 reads TGTGCCAGCAGCTTGGGACAGGGAGTTGCAGATACGCAGTATTTT. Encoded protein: CASSLGQGVADTQYF.